This T cell receptor beta chain was sequenced in a study of shared clonotypes between healthy human individuals. Study information: Per donor, three plates held CD4 naive cells, three held CD4 memory, two held CD8 naive and one held CD8 memory.

Concerning this clone itself: The target antigen is unknown.

Sequencing was performed with immunoSEQ multiplex PCR; in TCRdb, only in-frame clones are kept and a portion is missing. The sample yields nearly 1 million clones, 60% to 85% seen once. Regarding the study as a whole: Owing to a small donor count, the genetic and exposure-history diversity represented was limited.

This CDR3 is built from 16 residues. Germline-derived CDR1 and CDR2 are SGHRS and YFSETQ. The V and J ends lost 2 bases and 0 bases, in that order; junction bases with no gene match: 5. Material: memory CD4+ T cells sorted from blood. The subset: CD45RA-negative fraction. This TCR came from a man younger than 35 in good health. The chain uses TRBV5-1 and TRBJ2-1, with 7 bases fitting TRBD1. The CDR3 sequence: CASSFSNRGSYNEQFF. CDR3 nucleotide sequence: TGCGCCAGCAGCTTTTCAAACAGGGGCTCCTACAATGAGCAGTTCTTC.